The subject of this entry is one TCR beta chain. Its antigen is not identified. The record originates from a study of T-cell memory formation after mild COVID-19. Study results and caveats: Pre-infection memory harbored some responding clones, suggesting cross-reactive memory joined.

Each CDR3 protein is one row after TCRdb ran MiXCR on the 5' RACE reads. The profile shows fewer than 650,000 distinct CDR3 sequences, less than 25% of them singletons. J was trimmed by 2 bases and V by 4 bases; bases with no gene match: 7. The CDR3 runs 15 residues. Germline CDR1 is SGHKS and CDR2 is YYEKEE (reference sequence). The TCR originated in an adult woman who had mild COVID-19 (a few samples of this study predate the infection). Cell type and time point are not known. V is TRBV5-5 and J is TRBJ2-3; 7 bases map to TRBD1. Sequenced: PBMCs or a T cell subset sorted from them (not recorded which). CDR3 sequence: CASSQRDRYTDTQYF. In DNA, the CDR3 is TGTGCCAGCAGCCAACGGGACAGATACACAGATACGCAGTATTTT.